There are many counts of the clone carrying this T cell receptor beta chain. Antigen: not known. In TCRdb, the 5' RACE reads were re-called with MiXCR into one record per CDR3 protein. The sample shows about 540,000 distinct CDR3 sequences, about an eighth of them seen only once. The sample is drawn from a study of CD8 T cells in ankylosing spondylitis. The study's findings and limits: A motif in TCR beta, a set of under ten highly homologous variants, appeared characteristic of ankylosing spondylitis blood.

This TCR came from a male donor with ankylosing spondylitis. The sequencing input was blood, either unsorted or a sorted T cell fraction (not recorded which).

The CDR3 loop is CASSSWDNQPQHF. Written as DNA, the CDR3 is TGTGCCAGCAGCTCCTGGGACAATCAGCCCCAGCATTTT. The V call is TRBV11-2, the J call TRBJ1-5; D call uncertain. The germline V gene encodes CDR1 SGHAT and CDR2 FQNNGV. Trimming removed 4 bases from V and 3 bases from J, with 7 bases in between. The CDR3 spans 13 residues.